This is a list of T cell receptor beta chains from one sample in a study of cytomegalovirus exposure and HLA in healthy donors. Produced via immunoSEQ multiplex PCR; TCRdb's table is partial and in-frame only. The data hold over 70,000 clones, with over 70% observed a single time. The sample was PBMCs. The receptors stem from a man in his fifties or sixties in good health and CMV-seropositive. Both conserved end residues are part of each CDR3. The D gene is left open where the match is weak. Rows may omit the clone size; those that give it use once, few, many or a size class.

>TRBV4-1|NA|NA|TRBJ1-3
CASSQAGAGNTIYF
TGCGCCAGCAGCCAAGCCGGGGCTGGAAACACCATATATTTT
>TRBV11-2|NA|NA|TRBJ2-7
CASSLAGRSNEQYF
TGTGCCAGCAGCTTAGCAGGGCGTAGCAACGAGCAGTACTTC
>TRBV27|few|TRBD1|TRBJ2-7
CASTKGQGYEQYF
TGTGCCAGCACCAAGGGACAGGGCTACGAGCAGTACTTC
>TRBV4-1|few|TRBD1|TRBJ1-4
CASSRDRDGEKLFF
TGCGCCAGCAGCCGGGACAGGGACGGGGAAAAACTGTTTTTT
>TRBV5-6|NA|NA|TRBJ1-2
CASSPPRGFRENYGYTF
TGTGCCAGCAGCCCCCCGCGGGGGTTTAGGGAAAACTATGGCTACACCTTC
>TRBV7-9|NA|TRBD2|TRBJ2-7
CASSPGLAQAYEQYF
TGTGCCAGCAGCCCAGGACTAGCACAAGCTTACGAGCAGTACTTC
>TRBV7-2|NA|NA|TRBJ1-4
CASSLPLQGPNEKLFF
TGTGCCAGCAGCTTACCCTTACAGGGACCAAATGAAAAACTGTTTTTT
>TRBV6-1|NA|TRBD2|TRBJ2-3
CASSGLTSGSTDTQYF
TGTGCCAGCAGTGGGTTGACTAGCGGTAGCACAGATACGCAGTATTTT
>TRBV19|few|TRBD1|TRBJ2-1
CASSSLTGLRDEQFF
TGTGCCAGTAGTAGTCTGACAGGGCTTCGGGATGAGCAGTTCTTC
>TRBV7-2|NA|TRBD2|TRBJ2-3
CASSLLAGTNTDTQYF
TGTGCCAGCAGCTTATTAGCGGGAACGAACACAGATACGCAGTATTTT
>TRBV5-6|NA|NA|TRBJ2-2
CASSPLANAGELFF
TGTGCCAGCAGCCCGCTAGCCAATGCCGGGGAGCTGTTTTTT
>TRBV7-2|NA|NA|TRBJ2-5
CASSLGLPQETQYF
TGTGCCAGCAGCTTAGGTCTCCCCCAAGAGACCCAGTACTTC
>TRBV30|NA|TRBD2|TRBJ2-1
CAWSAPTSGVGYNEQFF
TGTGCCTGGAGTGCCCCGACTAGCGGGGTGGGGTATAATGAGCAGTTCTTC
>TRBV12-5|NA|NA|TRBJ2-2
CASAWGEITGELFF
TGTGCTAGTGCCTGGGGGGAGATTACCGGGGAGCTGTTTTTT
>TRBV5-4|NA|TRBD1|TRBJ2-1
CASSTDRGRAYDEQFF
TGTGCCAGCAGCACGGACAGGGGGCGCGCTTACGATGAGCAGTTCTTC
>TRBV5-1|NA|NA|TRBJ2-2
CASSLDGGTNTGELFF
TGCGCCAGCAGCTTGGACGGCGGCACGAACACCGGGGAGCTGTTTTTT
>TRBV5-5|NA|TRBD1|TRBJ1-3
CASSTHRGSGNTIYF
TGTGCCAGCAGCACGCACAGGGGCTCTGGAAACACCATATATTTT
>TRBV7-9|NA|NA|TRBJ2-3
CASSLGQTRPSTDTQYF
TGTGCCAGCAGCTTAGGCCAGACTAGACCTAGCACAGATACGCAGTATTTT
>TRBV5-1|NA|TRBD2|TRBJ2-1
CASREREGGEQFF
TGCGCCAGCAGGGAGCGGGAGGGGGGTGAGCAGTTCTTC
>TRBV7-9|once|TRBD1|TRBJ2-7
CASSLGQGISYEQYF
TGTGCCAGCAGCTTGGGACAGGGAATCTCCTACGAGCAGTACTTC
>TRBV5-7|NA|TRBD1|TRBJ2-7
CASSPDRSSSYEQYF
TGTGCCAGCAGCCCGGACAGGTCAAGCTCCTACGAGCAGTACTTC
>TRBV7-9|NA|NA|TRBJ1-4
CASSVRQANEKLFF
TGTGCCAGCAGCGTCCGACAGGCAAATGAAAAACTGTTTTTT
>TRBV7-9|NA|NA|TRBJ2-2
CASRSGSGELFF
TGTGCCAGCAGGTCGGGATCCGGGGAGCTGTTTTTT
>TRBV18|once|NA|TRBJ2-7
CASSPSLYEQYF
TGTGCCAGCTCACCCTCTTTGTACGAGCAGTACTTC
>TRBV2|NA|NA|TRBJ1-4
CASSVQEKLFF
TGTGCCAGCAGTGTTCAGGAAAAACTGTTTTTT
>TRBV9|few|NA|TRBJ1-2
CASTNSGDYGYTF
TGTGCCAGCACCAATTCAGGGGACTATGGCTACACCTTC
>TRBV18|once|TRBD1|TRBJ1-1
CASSPQGGPSGTAFF
TGTGCCAGCTCACCCCAGGGGGGTCCGTCCGGAACAGCTTTCTTT
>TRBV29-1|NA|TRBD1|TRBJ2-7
CSVGRTGGSNEQYF
TGCAGCGTGGGGCGGACAGGGGGCTCGAACGAGCAGTACTTC
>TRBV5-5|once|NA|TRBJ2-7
CASSLVQAHEQYF
TGTGCCAGCAGCTTGGTTCAGGCCCACGAGCAGTACTTC
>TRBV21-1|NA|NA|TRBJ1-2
CASSKGHHYGYTF
TGTGCCAGCAGCAAAGGACACCACTATGGCTACACCTTC
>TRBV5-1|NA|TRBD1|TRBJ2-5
CASSWGQGGETQYF
TGCGCCAGCAGCTGGGGACAGGGCGGAGAGACCCAGTACTTC
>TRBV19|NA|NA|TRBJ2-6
CASTLQGSSGANGLTF
TGTGCCAGTACTTTGCAGGGTTCCTCTGGGGCCAACGGCCTGACTTTC
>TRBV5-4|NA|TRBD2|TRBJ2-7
CASSRATSGMNEQYF
TGTGCCAGCAGCCGAGCGACTAGCGGGATGAACGAGCAGTACTTC
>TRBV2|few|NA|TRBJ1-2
CASSGGMDGYTF
TGTGCCAGCTCGGGGGGGATGGATGGCTACACCTTC
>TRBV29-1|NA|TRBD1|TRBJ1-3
CSVGGGVGNTIYF
TGCAGCGTTGGAGGGGGCGTAGGAAACACCATATATTTT
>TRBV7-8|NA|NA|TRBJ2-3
CASSPFQTRPDTQYF
TGTGCCAGCAGCCCGTTTCAGACTCGCCCAGATACGCAGTATTTT
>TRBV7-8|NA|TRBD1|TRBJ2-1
CASSSGTGYHNEQFF
TGTGCCAGCAGCTCCGGGACAGGGTACCACAATGAGCAGTTCTTC
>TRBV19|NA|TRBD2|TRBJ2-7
CASSMSTAGVLEQYF
TGTGCCAGTAGTATGAGTACAGCGGGAGTTCTCGAGCAGTACTTC
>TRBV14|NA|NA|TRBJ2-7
CASSLTGIPYEQYF
TGTGCCAGCAGCCTAACAGGTATACCCTACGAGCAGTACTTC
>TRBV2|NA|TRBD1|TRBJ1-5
CASNMGQGINQPQHF
TGTGCCAGCAATATGGGACAGGGGATCAATCAGCCCCAGCATTTT
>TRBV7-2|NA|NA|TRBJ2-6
CASTAGFSSGANVLTF
TGTGCCAGCACCGCGGGCTTTAGCTCTGGGGCCAACGTCCTGACTTTC